Presented here are 3 T cell receptor beta chains from one specimen sequenced in a study of molecular identifiers for immune sequencing clone quantification. Each CDR3 protein gets one entry after TCRdb re-called the PCR reads with MiXCR. This sample has more than 300,000 distinct CDR3 sequences, with 20% to 25% found just once. The specimen sequenced was naive CD8+ T cells from blood, with Jurkat cell RNA spiked in. Indicated subset: FACS-sorted CD8+CD4-CCR7+CD45RA+ naive T cells. Every receptor here comes from a human donor in good health. Some libraries in this study had Jurkat cell RNA spiked in.

Concerning this clonotype itself: A much bigger clone sits one base away, suggesting this may be a read error. This rearrangement joins TRBV28 to TRBJ2-2, with 7 bases lining up with TRBD1. Trimming cost V 8 bases and J 8 bases; bases outside gene matches: 8. This CDR3 is 13 amino acids long. Germline V lookup: CDR1 MDHEN, CDR2 SYDVKM. The CDR3 region is CASSDRLSGELFF. The CDR3 coding sequence is TGTGCCAGCTCGGACAGGTTGTCAGGGGAGCTGTTTTTT.

There are many counts of this clonotype. This chain joins TRBV5-1 and TRBJ2-1; 9 nucleotides agree with TRBD1. The germline gives CDR1 SGHRS, CDR2 YFSETQ. The CDR3 length is 15 residues. The trim removed 4 bases at V and 3 bases at J, leaving 5 bases unmatched. The CDR3 DNA reads TGCGCCAGCAGCCCCCGGGACAGGGTCTACAATGAGCAGTTCTTC. As protein: CASSPRDRVYNEQFF.

This clonotype was recorded many times. The chain has TRBV7-8 and TRBJ2-5; 7 bases line up with TRBD2. The germline CDR1 and CDR2 sequences are SGHVS and FQNEAQ. CDR3 length equals 15 residues. J was trimmed by 5 bases and V by 5 bases; bases with no gene match: 11. In DNA form, the CDR3 reads TGTGCCAGCAGCCAACGACTAGCTGGGCCCGAGACCCAGTACTTC. As protein: CASSQRLAGPETQYF.